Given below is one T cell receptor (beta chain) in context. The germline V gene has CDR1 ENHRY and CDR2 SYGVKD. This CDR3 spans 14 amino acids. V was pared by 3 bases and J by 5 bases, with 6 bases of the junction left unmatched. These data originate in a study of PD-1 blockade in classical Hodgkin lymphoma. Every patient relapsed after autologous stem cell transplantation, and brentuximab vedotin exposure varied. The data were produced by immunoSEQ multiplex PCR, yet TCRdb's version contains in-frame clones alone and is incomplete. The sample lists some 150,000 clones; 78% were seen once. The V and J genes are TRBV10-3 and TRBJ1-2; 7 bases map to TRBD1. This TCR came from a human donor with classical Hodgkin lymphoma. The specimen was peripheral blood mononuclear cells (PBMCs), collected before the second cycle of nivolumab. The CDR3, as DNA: TGTGCCATCAGTGACGGGACAGAGGGATATGGCTACACCTTC. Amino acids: CAISDGTEGYGYTF.